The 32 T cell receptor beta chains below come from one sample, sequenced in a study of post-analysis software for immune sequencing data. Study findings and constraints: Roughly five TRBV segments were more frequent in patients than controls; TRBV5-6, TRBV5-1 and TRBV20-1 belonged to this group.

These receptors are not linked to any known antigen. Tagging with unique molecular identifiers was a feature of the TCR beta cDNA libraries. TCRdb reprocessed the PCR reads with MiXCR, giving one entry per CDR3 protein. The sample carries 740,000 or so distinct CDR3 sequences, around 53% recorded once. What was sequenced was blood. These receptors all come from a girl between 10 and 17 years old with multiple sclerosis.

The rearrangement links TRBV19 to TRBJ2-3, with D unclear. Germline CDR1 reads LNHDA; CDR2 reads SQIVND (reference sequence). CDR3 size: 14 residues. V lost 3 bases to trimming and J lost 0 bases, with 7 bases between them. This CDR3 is CASSIKTSTDTQYF. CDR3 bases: TGTGCCAGTAGTATTAAGACTAGCACAGATACGCAGTATTTT.

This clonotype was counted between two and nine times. CDR3 coding DNA: TGCGCCAGCAGCTTGACTAGCGGAGCTACAGATACGCAGTATTTT. Translation gives CASSLTSGATDTQYF. The gene calls are TRBV5-1 and TRBJ2-3; the match to TRBD2 covers 8 bases. Per the germline V gene, CDR1 is SGHRS and CDR2 is YFSETQ. Trimming at V came to 1 base and at J to 3 bases, leaving 4 bases not matched to a gene. The CDR3 is 15 residues long.

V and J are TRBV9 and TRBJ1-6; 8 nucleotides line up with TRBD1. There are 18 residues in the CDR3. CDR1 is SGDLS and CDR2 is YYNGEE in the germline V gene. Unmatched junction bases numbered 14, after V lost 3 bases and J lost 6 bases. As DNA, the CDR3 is TGTGCCAGCAGCGCCTCTCCGGGACAGGCCCATTTTAATTCACCCCTCCACTTT. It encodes CASSASPGQAHFNSPLHF.

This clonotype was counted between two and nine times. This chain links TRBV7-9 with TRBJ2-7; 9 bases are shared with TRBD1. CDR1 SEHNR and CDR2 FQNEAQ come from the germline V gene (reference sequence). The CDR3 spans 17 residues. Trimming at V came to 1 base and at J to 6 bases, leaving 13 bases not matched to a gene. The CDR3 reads CASSLDYGDREKVEQYF. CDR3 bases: TGTGCCAGCAGCTTAGATTACGGGGACAGGGAGAAGGTCGAGCAGTACTTC.

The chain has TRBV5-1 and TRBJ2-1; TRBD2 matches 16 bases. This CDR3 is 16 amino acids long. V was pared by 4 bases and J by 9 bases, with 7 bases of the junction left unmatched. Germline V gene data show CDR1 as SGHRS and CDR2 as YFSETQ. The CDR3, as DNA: TGCGCCAGCAGCCCCTCGGGGACTAGCGGGGGGGTTGAGCAGTTCTTC. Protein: CASSPSGTSGGVEQFF.

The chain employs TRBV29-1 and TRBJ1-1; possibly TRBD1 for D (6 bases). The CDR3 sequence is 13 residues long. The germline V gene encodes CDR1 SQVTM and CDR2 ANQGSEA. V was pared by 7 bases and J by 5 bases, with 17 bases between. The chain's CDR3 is CSACNGTGTEAFF. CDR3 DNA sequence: TGCAGCGCCTGTAACGGAACAGGGACTGAAGCTTTCTTT.

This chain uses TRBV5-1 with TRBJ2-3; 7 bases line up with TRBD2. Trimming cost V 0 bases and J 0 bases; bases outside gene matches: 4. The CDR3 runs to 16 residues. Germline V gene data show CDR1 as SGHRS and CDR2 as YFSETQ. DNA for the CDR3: TGCGCCAGCAGCTTGGTGACTAGCTCTAGCACAGATACGCAGTATTTT. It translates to CASSLVTSSSTDTQYF. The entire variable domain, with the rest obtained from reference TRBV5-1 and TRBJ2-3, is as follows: KAGVTQTPRYLIKTRGQQVTLSCSPISGHRSVSWYQQTPGQGLQFLFEYFSETQRNKGNFPGRFSGRQFSNSRSEMNVSTLELGDSALYLCASSLVTSSSTDTQYFGPGTRLTVL.

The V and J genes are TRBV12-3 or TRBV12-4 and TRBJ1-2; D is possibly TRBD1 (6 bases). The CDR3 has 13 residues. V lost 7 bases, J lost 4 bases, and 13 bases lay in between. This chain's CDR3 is CASNPDRSYGYTF. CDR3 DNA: TGTGCCAGCAACCCAGACAGGAGCTATGGCTACACCTTC.

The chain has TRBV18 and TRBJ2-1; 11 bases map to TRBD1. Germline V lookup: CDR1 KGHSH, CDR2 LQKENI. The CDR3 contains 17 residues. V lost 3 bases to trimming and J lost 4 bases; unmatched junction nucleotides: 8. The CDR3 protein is CASSPRLGTGGYNEQFF. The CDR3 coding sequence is TGTGCCAGCTCACCGCGTCTAGGGACAGGGGGTTACAATGAGCAGTTCTTC.

The CDR3 reads CASSPERGETQYF. CDR3 nucleotides: TGTGCCAGCAGCCCCGAAAGAGGAGAGACCCAGTACTTC. The chain carries TRBV7-3 and TRBJ2-5; D is unresolved. Trimming removed 5 bases at V and 4 bases at J, with 11 bases between. CDR3 length: 13 residues. From germline, CDR1 is SGHTA and CDR2 FQGTGA.

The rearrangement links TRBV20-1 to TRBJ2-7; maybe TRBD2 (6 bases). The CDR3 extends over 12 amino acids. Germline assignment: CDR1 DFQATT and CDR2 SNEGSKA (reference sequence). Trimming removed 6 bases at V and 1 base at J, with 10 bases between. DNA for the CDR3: TGCAGTGCAAGACTAGATTCCTACGAGCAGTACTTC. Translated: CSARLDSYEQYF.

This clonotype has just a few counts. Written as DNA, the CDR3 is TGTGCCAGCACCTCGATTCGGGGCCATTACGAGCAGTACTTC. Its protein is CASTSIRGHYEQYF. The chain links TRBV11-2 to TRBJ2-7; D possibly uses TRBD1 or TRBD2 (5 bases each). The CDR3 runs 14 residues. Germline-derived CDR1 and CDR2 are SGHAT and FQNNGV. Trimming left V 7 bases short and J 4 bases short, with 17 bases between.

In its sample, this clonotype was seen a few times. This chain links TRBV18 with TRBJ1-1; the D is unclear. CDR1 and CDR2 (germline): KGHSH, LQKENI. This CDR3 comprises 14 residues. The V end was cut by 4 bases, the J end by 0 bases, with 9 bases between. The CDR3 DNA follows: TGTGCCAGCTCACAGGGAAGGATGAACACTGAAGCTTTCTTT. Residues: CASSQGRMNTEAFF.

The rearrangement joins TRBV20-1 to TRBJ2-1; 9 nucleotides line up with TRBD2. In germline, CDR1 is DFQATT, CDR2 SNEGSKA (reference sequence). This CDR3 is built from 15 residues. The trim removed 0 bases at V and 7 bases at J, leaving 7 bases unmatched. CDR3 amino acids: CSARDPSGKKNEQFF. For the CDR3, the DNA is TGCAGTGCTAGAGATCCTAGCGGGAAAAAGAATGAGCAGTTCTTC.

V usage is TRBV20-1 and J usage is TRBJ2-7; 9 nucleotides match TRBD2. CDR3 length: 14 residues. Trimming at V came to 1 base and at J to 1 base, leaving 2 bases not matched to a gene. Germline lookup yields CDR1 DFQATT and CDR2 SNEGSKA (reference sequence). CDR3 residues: CSARGTSASYEQYF. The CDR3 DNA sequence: TGCAGTGCTAGAGGGACTAGCGCATCCTACGAGCAGTACTTC.

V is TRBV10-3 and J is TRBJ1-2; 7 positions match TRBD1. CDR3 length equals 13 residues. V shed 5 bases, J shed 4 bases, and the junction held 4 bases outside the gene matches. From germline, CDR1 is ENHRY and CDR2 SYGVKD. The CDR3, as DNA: TGTGCCATCAGTCGGGACAGCGTCTATGGCTACACCTTC. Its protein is CAISRDSVYGYTF.

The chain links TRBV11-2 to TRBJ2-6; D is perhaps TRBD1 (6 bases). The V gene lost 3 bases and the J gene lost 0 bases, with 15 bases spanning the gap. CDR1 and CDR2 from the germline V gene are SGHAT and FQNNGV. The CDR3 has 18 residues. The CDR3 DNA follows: TGTGCCAGCAGCTTTAACAGGGATTCGGGCTCTGGGGCCAACGTCCTGACTTTC. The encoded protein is CASSFNRDSGSGANVLTF.

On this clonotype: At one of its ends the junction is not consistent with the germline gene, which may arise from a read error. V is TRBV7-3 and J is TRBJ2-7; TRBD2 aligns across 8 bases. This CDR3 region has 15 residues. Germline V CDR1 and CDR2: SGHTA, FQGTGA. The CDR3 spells CASSLGTRGSYEQDF. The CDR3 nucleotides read TGTGCCAGCAGCTTAGGGACTAGAGGGTCCTACGAGCAGGACTTC.

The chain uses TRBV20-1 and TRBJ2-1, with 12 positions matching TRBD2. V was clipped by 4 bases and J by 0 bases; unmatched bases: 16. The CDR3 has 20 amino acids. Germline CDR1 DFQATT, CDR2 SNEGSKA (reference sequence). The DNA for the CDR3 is TGCAGTGCTAAGCTCATCATGGCTAGCGGGAGGGCATTCTCCTACAATGAGCAGTTCTTC. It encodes CSAKLIMASGRAFSYNEQFF.

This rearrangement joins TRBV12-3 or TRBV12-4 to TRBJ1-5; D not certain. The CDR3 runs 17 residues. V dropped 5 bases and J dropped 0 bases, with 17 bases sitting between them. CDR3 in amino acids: CASSPTDASHSNQPQHF. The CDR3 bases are TGTGCCAGCAGTCCCACGGACGCAAGTCATAGCAATCAGCCCCAGCATTTT.

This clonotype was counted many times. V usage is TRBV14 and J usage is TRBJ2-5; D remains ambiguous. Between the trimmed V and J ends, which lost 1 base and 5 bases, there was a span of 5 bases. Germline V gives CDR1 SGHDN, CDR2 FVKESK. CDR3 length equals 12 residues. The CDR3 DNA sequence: TGTGCCAGCAGCCAAGTTGGGGAGACCCAGTACTTC. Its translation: CASSQVGETQYF.

The CDR3 DNA follows: TGTGCCAGCAGCCGGGGACAGGGTGGTGGCACAGATACGCAGTATTTT. Translating gives CASSRGQGGGTDTQYF. This rearrangement joins TRBV7-3 to TRBJ2-3; 9 nucleotides line up with TRBD1. V shed 5 bases, J shed 1 base, and the junction held 7 bases outside the gene matches. The CDR3 consists of 16 residues. CDR1 is SGHTA, CDR2 FQGTGA, per germline.

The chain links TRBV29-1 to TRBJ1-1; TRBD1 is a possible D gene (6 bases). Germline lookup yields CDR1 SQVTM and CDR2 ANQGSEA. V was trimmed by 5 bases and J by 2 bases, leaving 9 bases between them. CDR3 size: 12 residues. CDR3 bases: TGCAGCGTTAGGGGGGGCAACACTGAAGCTTTCTTT. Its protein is CSVRGGNTEAFF.

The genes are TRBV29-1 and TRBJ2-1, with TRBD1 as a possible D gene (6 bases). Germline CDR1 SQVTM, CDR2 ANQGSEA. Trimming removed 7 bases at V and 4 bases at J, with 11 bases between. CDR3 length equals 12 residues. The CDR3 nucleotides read TGCAGCGCCAGGGGACAATACAATGAGCAGTTCTTC. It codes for CSARGQYNEQFF.

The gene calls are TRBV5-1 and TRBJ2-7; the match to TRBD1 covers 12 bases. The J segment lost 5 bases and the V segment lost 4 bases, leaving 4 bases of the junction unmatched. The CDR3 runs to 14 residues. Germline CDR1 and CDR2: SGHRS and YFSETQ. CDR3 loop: CASSGTGGKHEQYF. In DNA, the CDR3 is TGCGCCAGCAGCGGGACAGGGGGCAAGCACGAGCAGTACTTC.

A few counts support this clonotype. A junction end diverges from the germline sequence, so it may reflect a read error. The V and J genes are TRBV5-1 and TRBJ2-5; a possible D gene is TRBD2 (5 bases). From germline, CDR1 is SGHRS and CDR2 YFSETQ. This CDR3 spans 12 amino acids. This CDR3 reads CASSLATETQYF. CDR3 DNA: TGTGCCAGCAGCTTAGCGACGGAGACCCAGTACTTC.

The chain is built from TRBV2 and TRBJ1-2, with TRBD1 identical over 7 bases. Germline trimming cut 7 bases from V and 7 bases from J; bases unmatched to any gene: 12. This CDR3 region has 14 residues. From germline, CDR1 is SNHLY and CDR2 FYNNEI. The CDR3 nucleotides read TGTGCCAGCATCTACTCGACCGGGACAGCTGGCTACACCTTC. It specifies CASIYSTGTAGYTF.

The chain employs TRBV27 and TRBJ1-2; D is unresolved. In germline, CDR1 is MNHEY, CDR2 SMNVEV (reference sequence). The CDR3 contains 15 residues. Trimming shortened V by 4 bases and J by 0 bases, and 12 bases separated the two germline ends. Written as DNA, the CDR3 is TGTGCCAGCAGTTACACCACGGGTCCTAACTATGGCTACACCTTC. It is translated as CASSYTTGPNYGYTF.

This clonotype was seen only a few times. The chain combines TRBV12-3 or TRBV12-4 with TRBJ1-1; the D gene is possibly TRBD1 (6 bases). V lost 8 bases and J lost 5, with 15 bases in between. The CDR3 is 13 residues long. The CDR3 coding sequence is TGTGCCAGCTGGAGGGGAGGGGGGACTGAAGCTTTCTTT. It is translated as CASWRGGGTEAFF.

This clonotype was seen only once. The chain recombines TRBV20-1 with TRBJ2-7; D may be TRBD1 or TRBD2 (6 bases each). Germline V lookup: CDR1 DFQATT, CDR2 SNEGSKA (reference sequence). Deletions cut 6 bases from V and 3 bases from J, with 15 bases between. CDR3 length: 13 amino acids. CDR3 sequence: CSAGAGRGYEQYF. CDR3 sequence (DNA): TGCAGTGCGGGGGCCGGGAGAGGCTACGAGCAGTACTTC.

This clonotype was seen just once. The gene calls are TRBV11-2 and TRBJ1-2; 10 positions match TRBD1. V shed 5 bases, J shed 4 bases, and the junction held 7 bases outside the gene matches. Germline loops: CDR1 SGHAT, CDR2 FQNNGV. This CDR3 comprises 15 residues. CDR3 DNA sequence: TGTGCCAGCAGCCCGGGACAGGGGTACGGCTATGGCTACACCTTC. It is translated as CASSPGQGYGYGYTF.

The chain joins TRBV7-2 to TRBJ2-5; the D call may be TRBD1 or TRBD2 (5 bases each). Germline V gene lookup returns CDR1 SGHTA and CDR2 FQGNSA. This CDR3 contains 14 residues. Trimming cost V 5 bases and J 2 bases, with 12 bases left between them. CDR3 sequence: CASSPPWGQETQYF. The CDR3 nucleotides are TGTGCCAGCAGCCCTCCCTGGGGGCAAGAGACCCAGTACTTC.